This TCR beta chain was retrieved from a study of CD8 T cells in ankylosing spondylitis. General study results and limits: A TCR beta motif made of fewer than ten highly homologous variants seemed typical of ankylosing spondylitis blood. Reports say disease-linked clones showed up significantly more in matched ankylosing spondylitis synovial fluid. Both synovial fluid and blood in reactive arthritis had previously been reported to carry some motif variants.

TCRdb recomputed calls from the 5' RACE reads with MiXCR, one row per CDR3 protein. This sample yields approximately 210,000 distinct CDR3 sequences, of which 9.5% to 15% are seen a single time; about 15% belongs to the top ten. V lost 1 base and J lost 0; bases outside the gene matches: 3. This CDR3 has 16 residues. Germline V gene data show CDR1 as SEHNR and CDR2 as FQNEAQ (reference sequence). This clonotype turned up a few times. What it binds is unknown. The sequenced sample was blood, either unsorted or a sorted T cell fraction (not recorded which). The receptor was isolated from a male donor with ankylosing spondylitis or in good health (not recorded which). The chain couples TRBV7-9 to TRBJ2-4; 7 nucleotides align to TRBD1. CDR3 residues: CASSLGDSLAKNIQYF. In DNA, the CDR3 is TGTGCCAGCAGCTTAGGGGACAGCTTAGCCAAAAACATTCAGTACTTC.